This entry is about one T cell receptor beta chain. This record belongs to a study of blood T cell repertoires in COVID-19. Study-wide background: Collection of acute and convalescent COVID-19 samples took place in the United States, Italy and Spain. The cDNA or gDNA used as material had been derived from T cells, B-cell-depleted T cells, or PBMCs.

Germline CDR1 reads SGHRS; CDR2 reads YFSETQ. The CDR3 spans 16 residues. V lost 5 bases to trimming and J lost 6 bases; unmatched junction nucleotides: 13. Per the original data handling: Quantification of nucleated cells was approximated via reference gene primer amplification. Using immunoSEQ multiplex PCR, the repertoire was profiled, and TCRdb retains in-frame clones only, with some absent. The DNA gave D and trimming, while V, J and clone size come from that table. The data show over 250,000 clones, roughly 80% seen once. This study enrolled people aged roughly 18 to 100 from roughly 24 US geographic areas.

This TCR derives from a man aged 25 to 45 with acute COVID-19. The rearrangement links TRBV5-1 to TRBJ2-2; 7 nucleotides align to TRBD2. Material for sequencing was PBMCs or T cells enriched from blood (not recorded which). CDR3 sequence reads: CASRFERLAGSGELFF. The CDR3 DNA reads TGCGCCAGCAGATTTGAGAGACTAGCTGGGTCCGGGGAGCTGTTTTTT.